The 11 T cell receptor beta chains given below trace back to one sample, sequenced in a study of shared clonotypes between healthy human individuals. Some clones are missing from TCRdb's copy, which holds only in-frame ones; the method was immunoSEQ multiplex PCR. This table has a few million clones, around 94% appearing once. The sample comprised naive CD4+ T cells sorted from blood. As for subset: CD45RA+ positively selected. These receptors were taken from a man younger than 30 in good health.

In its sample, this clone was seen once. The chain links TRBV9 to TRBJ2-7, with 14 nucleotides matching TRBD2. Germline assignment: CDR1 SGDLS and CDR2 YYNGEE. V shed 0 bases, J shed 7 bases, and the junction held 6 bases outside the gene matches. This CDR3 is 16 amino acids long. The CDR3 region is CASSVEGLAGVGEQYF. The CDR3 bases are TGTGCCAGCAGCGTAGAGGGACTAGCGGGAGTGGGAGAGCAGTACTTC.

The chain employs TRBV4-1 and TRBJ2-7; 10 bases line up with TRBD2. Germline assignment: CDR1 MGHRA and CDR2 YSYEKL. Unmatched junction bases numbered 7, after V lost 0 bases and J lost 2 bases. The CDR3 runs to 17 residues. The CDR3 reads CASSQDKGTSVAYEQYF. CDR3 nucleotides: TGCGCCAGCAGCCAAGACAAGGGGACTAGCGTGGCCTACGAGCAGTACTTC.

This chain connects TRBV7-8 to TRBJ2-5; tentative D call: TRBD1 (6 bases). CDR1 and CDR2 (germline): SGHVS, FQNEAQ. This CDR3 has 13 residues. V lost 3 bases, J lost 6 bases, and 11 bases lay in between. The CDR3 loop reads CASSFDRPQTQYF. The CDR3 region has the DNA TGTGCCAGCAGCTTCGACAGGCCCCAGACCCAGTACTTC.

The V call is TRBV30, the J call TRBJ2-1; D unresolved. V was shortened by 2 bases and J by 3 bases, with 8 bases between the two germline ends. The length of the CDR3 is 13 residues. The germline V gene has CDR1 GTSNPN and CDR2 SVGIG (reference sequence). The CDR3 reads CAWSSGVYNEQFF. The CDR3 DNA follows: TGTGCCTGGAGTAGTGGAGTCTACAATGAGCAGTTCTTC.

V gene TRBV7-2 combines with J gene TRBJ2-3, with D possibly being TRBD2 (6 bases). Trimming pared 2 bases from V and 2 bases from J, leaving 11 bases between. Germline V gives CDR1 SGHTA, CDR2 FQGNSA. The CDR3 has 15 amino acids. The CDR3, as DNA: TGTGCCAGCAGCTTATTCGGGGGTCCCACAGATACGCAGTATTTT. As protein: CASSLFGGPTDTQYF. The whole variable domain, filled in from reference TRBV7-2 and TRBJ2-3, reads GAGVSQSPSNKVTEKGKDVELRCDPISGHTALYWYRQSLGQGLEFLIYFQGNSAPDKSGLPSDRFSAERTGGSVSTLTIQRTQQEDSAVYLCASSLFGGPTDTQYFGPGTRLTVL.

V and J are TRBV19 and TRBJ1-2; D perhaps matches TRBD1 (6 bases). The CDR3 is made up of 14 amino acids. CDR1 LNHDA and CDR2 SQIVND come from the germline V gene (reference sequence). Trimming pared 9 bases from V and 4 bases from J, leaving 18 bases between. CDR3 loop: CASRMGAETYGYTF. CDR3 DNA sequence: TGTGCCAGCAGGATGGGGGCGGAAACCTATGGCTACACCTTC.

The chain combines TRBV28 with TRBJ2-5; D assignment may be TRBD1 or TRBD2 (5 bases each). Between the trimmed V and J ends, which lost 7 bases and 2 bases, there was a span of 23 bases. This CDR3 has 17 amino acids. Germline CDR1 reads MDHEN; CDR2 reads SYDVKM. Here the CDR3 DNA reads TGTGCCAGCACTCCTTTCCACAGCCGGGACGGTCAAGAGACCCAGTACTTC. Its protein product is CASTPFHSRDGQETQYF.

This clone was detected once. The genes are TRBV27 and TRBJ2-7; D is possibly TRBD1 (6 bases). V was shortened by 5 bases and J by 5 bases, with 10 bases between the two germline ends. CDR3 length equals 12 residues. Germline loops: CDR1 MNHEY, CDR2 SMNVEV (reference sequence). The CDR3 region is CASSHRVDEQYF. The CDR3 region has the DNA TGTGCCAGCAGTCACAGGGTGGACGAGCAGTACTTC.

CDR3 bases: TGTGCCTGGAGTGTAATGACAGCCCCTATACTCTATGGCTACACCTTC. It translates to CAWSVMTAPILYGYTF. This rearrangement joins TRBV30 to TRBJ1-2, with D maybe TRBD1 (5 bases). V was pared by 0 bases and J by 4 bases, with 18 bases between. CDR1 is GTSNPN, CDR2 SVGIG, per germline (reference sequence). CDR3 length: 16 residues.

The CDR3 reads CASSLGQGIGGYTF. CDR3 DNA sequence: TGTGCCAGCAGCTTGGGACAGGGAATAGGCGGCTACACCTTC. The chain is built from TRBV11-2 and TRBJ1-2, with TRBD1 matching 9 bases. Trimming took 3 bases from V and 8 from J; bases not matched to a gene: 7. Germline V gene sequence: CDR1 SGHAT, CDR2 FQNNGV. The length of the CDR3 is 14 residues.

The rearrangement links TRBV5-4 to TRBJ1-1; no clear D gene. Germline V lookup: CDR1 SGHNT, CDR2 YYREEE (reference sequence). The V gene lost 4 bases and the J gene lost 1 base, with 11 bases spanning the gap. This CDR3 contains 14 residues. The CDR3 here is CASSGPQPNTEAFF. The CDR3 DNA is TGTGCCAGCAGCGGGCCACAACCGAACACTGAAGCTTTCTTT.